This TCR beta chain was profiled in a study of T cell responses to AZD1222 COVID-19 vaccine. The table came from immunoSEQ multiplex PCR; TCRdb's copy has only in-frame clones and leaves some out. This table has more than 75,000 clones, under 90% appearing once. Findings of the study overall: The donor cohort was predominantly white British with a female majority, and clonal diversity may have been underestimated.

Regarding this clone: Its antigen remains unknown.

This TCR was sampled from an adult who received the AZD1222 COVID-19 vaccine. The material was peripheral blood, obtained 28 days after the second AZD1222 dose.

The CDR3, as DNA: TGTGCCAGCAGTGCCTCGGGACTAGCGGGAGGCCCCTACAATGAGCAGTTCTTC. It encodes CASSASGLAGGPYNEQFF. The chain couples TRBV6-1 to TRBJ2-1; 15 bases are shared with TRBD2. V was clipped by 4 bases and J by 2 bases; unmatched bases: 6. The germline V gene encodes CDR1 MNHNS and CDR2 SASEGT. The CDR3 has 18 amino acids.